This entry lists 6 T cell receptor beta chains sequenced from one sample in a study of blood T cell repertoires in COVID-19. The method was immunoSEQ multiplex PCR; TCRdb's version includes in-frame clones alone and lacks a portion of them. Of fewer than 350,000 clones listed, around 88% are singletons. Input material: PBMCs or T cells enriched from blood (not recorded which). The receptors here all came from a woman aged 40 to 50 who had recovered from COVID-19.

V usage is TRBV2 and J usage is TRBJ2-3, with a weak D call TRBD2 (5 bases). The CDR3 extends over 15 amino acids. Germline CDR1 SNHLY, CDR2 FYNNEI. V was trimmed by 3 bases and J by 2 bases, leaving 12 bases between them. The CDR3 DNA follows: TGTGCCAGCAGTGACCCAGCGGCCAACACAGATACGCAGTATTTT. It translates to CASSDPAANTDTQYF.

The chain is built from TRBV9 and TRBJ2-1; TRBD2 aligns across 13 bases. Trimming at V came to 4 bases and at J to 8 bases, leaving 9 bases not matched to a gene. Per germline, CDR1 SGDLS and CDR2 YYNGEE. The CDR3 extends over 16 amino acids. The CDR3 protein is CASSKTGTSGIDEQFF. CDR3 DNA sequence: TGTGCCAGCAGCAAAACCGGGACTAGCGGGATCGATGAGCAGTTCTTC. Full variable domain (missing parts from reference TRBV9 and TRBJ2-1): DSGVTQTPKHLITATGQRVTLRCSPRSGDLSVYWYQQSLDQGLQFLIQYYNGEERAKGNILERFSAQQFPDLHSELNLSSLELGDSALYFCASSKTGTSGIDEQFFGPGTRLTVL.

V usage is TRBV9 and J usage is TRBJ2-5; D possibly corresponds to TRBD1 (5 bases). The V and J ends lost 1 base and 4 bases respectively, with 8 bases between them. The germline V gene encodes CDR1 SGDLS and CDR2 YYNGEE. This CDR3 has 13 residues. CDR3 coding DNA: TGTGCCAGCAGCGTACTCCAGGGAGAGACCCAGTACTTC. Its protein product is CASSVLQGETQYF.

The chain carries TRBV6-1 and TRBJ2-7, with TRBD2 matching over 12 bases. With 1 base clipped from V and 13 bases from J, the junction kept 8 bases outside the gene matches. Germline CDR1 is MNHNS and CDR2 is SASEGT. The CDR3 is 14 amino acids. The CDR3 DNA reads as TGTGCCAGCAGTGAAGGGCTAGCGGGAGGGCTGCAATACTTC. Amino acid sequence: CASSEGLAGGLQYF.

This chain joins TRBV25-1 and TRBJ1-2, with 7 nucleotides matching TRBD1. The CDR3 runs 16 residues. Germline V lookup: CDR1 MGHDK, CDR2 SYGVNS. The V segment lost 3 bases and the J segment 0 bases; nucleotides outside the gene matches: 7. The DNA of the CDR3 is TGTGCCAGCAGTGACTATAGGGACAGAGCTAACTATGGCTACACCTTC. Its protein is CASSDYRDRANYGYTF.

The chain combines TRBV21-1 with TRBJ1-5. TRBV21-1 is reported as a pseudogene. The CDR3 has 14 amino acids. Here the CDR3 reads CASSSGVWNQPQHF. CDR3 coding DNA: TGTGCCAGCAGCAGCGGGGTTTGGAATCAGCCCCAGCATTTT.